This TCR beta chain emerged from a study of T cell changes during pregnancy in multiple sclerosis. Here immunoSEQ multiplex PCR was the method, and the copy in TCRdb shows in-frame clones only, minus some. In the table there are 110,000 or so clones, approximately 93% of which are singletons. The length of the CDR3 is 17 residues. Germline-derived CDR1 and CDR2 are MDHEN and SYDVKM. V was shortened by 4 bases and J by 4 bases, with 20 bases between the two germline ends. This clonotype was obtained from a female donor with multiple sclerosis, enrolled in a pregnancy study. The sample was peripheral blood, taken before pregnancy. The chain uses TRBV28 and TRBJ1-5; D perhaps matches TRBD1 (5 bases). DNA for the CDR3: TGTGCCAGCAGTTCTAGGGGTTTAGCTCGCCGAAATCAGCCCCAGCATTTT. This codes for CASSSRGLARRNQPQHF.